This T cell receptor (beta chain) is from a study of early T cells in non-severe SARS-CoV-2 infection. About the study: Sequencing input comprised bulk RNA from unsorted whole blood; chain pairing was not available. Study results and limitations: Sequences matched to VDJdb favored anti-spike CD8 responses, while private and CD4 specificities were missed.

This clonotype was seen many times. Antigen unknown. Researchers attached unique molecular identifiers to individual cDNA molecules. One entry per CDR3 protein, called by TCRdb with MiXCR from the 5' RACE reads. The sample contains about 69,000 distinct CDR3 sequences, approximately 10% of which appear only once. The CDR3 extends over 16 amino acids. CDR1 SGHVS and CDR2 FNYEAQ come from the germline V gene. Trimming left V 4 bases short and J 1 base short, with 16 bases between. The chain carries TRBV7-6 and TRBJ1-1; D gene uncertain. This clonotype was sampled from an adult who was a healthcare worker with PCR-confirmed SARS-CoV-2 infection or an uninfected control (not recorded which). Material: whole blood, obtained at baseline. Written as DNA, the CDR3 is TGTGCCAGCAGCTCCGGCGTTGGAGGGTGGAACACTGAAGCTTTCTTT. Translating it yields CASSSGVGGWNTEAFF.